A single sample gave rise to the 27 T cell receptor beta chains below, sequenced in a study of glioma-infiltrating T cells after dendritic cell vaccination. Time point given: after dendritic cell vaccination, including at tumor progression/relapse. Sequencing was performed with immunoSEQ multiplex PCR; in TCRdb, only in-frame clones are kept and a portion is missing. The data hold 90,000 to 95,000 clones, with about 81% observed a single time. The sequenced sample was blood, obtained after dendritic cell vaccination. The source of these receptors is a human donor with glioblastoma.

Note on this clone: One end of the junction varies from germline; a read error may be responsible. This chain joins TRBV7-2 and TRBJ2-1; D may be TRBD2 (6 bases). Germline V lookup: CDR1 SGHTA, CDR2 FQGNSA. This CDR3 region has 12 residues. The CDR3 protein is CASSPYRAGGVF. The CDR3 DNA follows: TGTGCCAGCAGCCCCTACCGGGCGGGCGGGGTCTTC.

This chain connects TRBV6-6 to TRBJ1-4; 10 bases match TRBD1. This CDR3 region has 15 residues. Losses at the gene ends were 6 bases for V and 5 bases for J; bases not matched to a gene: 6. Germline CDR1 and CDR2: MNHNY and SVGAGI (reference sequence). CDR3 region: CASRRGGQGNEKLFF. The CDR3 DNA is TGTGCCAGCAGGCGAGGGGGACAGGGGAATGAAAAACTGTTTTTT.

CDR3 sequence (DNA): TGTGCCAGCTCACCCGGACAGGACCTCACCAACTATGGCTACACCTTC. Amino acids: CASSPGQDLTNYGYTF. The chain employs TRBV18 and TRBJ1-2, with 7 bases fitting TRBD1. The CDR3 contains 16 residues. Germline CDR1 KGHSH, CDR2 LQKENI. V was pared by 3 bases and J by 2 bases, with 9 bases of the junction left unmatched.

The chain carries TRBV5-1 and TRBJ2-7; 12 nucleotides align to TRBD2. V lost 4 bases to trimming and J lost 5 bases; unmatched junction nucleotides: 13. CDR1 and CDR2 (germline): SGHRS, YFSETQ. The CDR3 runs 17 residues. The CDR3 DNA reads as TGCGCCAGCAGCCCAGGCGCCCGGACTAGCGGGGTACACGAGCAGTACTTC. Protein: CASSPGARTSGVHEQYF.

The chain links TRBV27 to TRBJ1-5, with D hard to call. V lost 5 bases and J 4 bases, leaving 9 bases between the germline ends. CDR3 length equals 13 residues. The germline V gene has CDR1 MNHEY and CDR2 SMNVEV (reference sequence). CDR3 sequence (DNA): TGTGCCAGCAGTCCGGGGATTAATCAGCCCCAGCATTTT. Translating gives CASSPGINQPQHF.

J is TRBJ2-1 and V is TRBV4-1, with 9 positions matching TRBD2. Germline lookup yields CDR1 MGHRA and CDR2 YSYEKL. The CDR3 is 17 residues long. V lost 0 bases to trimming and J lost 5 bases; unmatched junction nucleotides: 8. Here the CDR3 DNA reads TGCGCCAGCAGCCAAGATGGGGAGCGGGGGGCGAACAATGAGCAGTTCTTC. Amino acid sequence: CASSQDGERGANNEQFF.

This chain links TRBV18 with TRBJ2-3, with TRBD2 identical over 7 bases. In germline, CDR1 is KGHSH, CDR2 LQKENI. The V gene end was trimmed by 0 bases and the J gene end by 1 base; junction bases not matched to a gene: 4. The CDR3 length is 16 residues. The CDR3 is CASSPPDRGGTDTQYF. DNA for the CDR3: TGTGCCAGCTCACCACCGGATCGGGGGGGCACAGATACGCAGTATTTT.

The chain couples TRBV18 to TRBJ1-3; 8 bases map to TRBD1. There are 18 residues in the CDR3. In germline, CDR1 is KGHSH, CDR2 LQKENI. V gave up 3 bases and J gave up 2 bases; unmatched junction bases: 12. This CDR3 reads CASSPLMRQGRAGNTIYF. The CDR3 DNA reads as TGTGCCAGCTCACCTTTGATGAGACAGGGGCGGGCTGGAAACACCATATATTTT.

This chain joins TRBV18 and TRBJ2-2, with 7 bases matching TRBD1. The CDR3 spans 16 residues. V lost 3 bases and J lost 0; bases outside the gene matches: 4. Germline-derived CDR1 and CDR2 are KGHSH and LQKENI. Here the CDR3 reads CASSPPGTANTGELFF. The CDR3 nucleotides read TGTGCCAGCTCACCCCCCGGGACAGCGAACACCGGGGAGCTGTTTTTT.

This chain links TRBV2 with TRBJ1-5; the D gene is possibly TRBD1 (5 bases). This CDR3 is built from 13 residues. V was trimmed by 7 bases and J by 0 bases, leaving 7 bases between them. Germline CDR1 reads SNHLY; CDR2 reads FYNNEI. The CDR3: CASKGDSNQPQHF. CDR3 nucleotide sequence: TGTGCCAGCAAAGGGGATAGCAATCAGCCCCAGCATTTT.

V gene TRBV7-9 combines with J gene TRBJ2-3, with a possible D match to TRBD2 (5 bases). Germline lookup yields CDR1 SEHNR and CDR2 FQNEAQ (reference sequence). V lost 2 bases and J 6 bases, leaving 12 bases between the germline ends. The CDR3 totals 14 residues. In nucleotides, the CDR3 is TGTGCCAGCAGCTTATCGAGGACTGGGGATACGCAGTATTTT. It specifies CASSLSRTGDTQYF.

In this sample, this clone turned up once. CDR3 region: CASSLERGGRGGAQYF. As DNA, the CDR3 is TGTGCCAGCAGCTTAGAAAGGGGGGGCAGGGGAGGTGCCCAGTACTTC. The chain has TRBV7-6 and TRBJ2-5; D is possibly TRBD2 (7 bases). Germline V gene lookup returns CDR1 SGHVS and CDR2 FNYEAQ. V lost 1 base, J lost 9 bases, and 21 bases lay in between. This CDR3 has 16 residues.

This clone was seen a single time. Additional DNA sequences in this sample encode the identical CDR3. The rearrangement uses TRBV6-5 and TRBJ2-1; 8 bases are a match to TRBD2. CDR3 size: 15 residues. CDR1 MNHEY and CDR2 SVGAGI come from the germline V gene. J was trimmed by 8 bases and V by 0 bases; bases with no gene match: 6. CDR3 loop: CASSYSSGGPHEQFF. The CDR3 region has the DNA TGTGCCAGCAGTTACTCTTCGGGGGGGCCACATGAGCAGTTCTTC.

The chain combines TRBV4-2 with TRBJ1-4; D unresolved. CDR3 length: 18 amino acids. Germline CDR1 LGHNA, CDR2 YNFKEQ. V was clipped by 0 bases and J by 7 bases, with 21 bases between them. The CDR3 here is CASSQDLSGGPSVEKLFF. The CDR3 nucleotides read TGTGCCAGCAGCCAAGATTTAAGTGGAGGGCCTTCGGTTGAAAAACTGTTTTTT.

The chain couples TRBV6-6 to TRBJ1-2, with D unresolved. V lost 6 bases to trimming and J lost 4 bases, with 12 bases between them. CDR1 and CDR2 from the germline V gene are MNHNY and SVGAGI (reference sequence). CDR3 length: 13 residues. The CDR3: CASSPVTVYGYTF. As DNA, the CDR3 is TGTGCCAGCAGCCCGGTGACTGTCTATGGCTACACCTTC.

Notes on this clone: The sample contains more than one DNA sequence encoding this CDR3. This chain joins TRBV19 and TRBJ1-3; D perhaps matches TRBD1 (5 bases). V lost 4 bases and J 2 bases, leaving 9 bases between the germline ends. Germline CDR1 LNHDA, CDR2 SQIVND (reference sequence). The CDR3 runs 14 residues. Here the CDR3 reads CASSTQGTGNTIYF. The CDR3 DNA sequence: TGTGCCAGTAGTACGCAGGGAACTGGAAACACCATATATTTT.

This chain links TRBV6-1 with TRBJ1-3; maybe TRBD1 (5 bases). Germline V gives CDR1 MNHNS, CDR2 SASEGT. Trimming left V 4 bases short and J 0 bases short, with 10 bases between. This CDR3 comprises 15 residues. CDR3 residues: CASSADSLSGNTIYF. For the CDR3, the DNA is TGTGCCAGCAGTGCCGACAGCCTCTCTGGAAACACCATATATTTT.

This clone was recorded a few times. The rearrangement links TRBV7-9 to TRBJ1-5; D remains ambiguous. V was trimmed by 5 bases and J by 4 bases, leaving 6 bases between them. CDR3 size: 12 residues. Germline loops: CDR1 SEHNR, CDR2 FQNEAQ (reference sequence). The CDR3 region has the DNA TGTGCCAGCAGCGGCGGGAATCAGCCCCAGCATTTT. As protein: CASSGGNQPQHF.

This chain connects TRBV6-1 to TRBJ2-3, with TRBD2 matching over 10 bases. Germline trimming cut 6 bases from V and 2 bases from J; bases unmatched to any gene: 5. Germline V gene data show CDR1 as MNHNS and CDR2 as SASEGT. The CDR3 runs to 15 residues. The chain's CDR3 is CASSTLAGNTDTQYF. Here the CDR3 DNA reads TGTGCCAGCAGCACACTAGCGGGGAACACAGATACGCAGTATTTT.

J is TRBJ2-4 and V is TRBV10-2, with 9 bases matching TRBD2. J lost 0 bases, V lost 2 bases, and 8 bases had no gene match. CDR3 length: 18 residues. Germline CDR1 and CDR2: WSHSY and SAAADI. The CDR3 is CASSEGPLAGLAKNIQYF. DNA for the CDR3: TGCGCCAGCAGTGAGGGCCCTCTAGCGGGACTAGCCAAAAACATTCAGTACTTC.

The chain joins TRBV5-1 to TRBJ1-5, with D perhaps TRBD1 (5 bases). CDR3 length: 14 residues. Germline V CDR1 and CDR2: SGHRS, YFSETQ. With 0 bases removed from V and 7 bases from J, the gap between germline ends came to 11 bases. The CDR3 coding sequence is TGCGCCAGCAGCTTGGGCGGTACAGGCCAGCCCCAGCATTTT. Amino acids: CASSLGGTGQPQHF. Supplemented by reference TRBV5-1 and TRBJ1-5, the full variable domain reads KAGVTQTPRYLIKTRGQQVTLSCSPISGHRSVSWYQQTPGQGLQFLFEYFSETQRNKGNFPGRFSGRQFSNSRSEMNVSTLELGDSALYLCASSLGGTGQPQHFGDGTRLSIL.

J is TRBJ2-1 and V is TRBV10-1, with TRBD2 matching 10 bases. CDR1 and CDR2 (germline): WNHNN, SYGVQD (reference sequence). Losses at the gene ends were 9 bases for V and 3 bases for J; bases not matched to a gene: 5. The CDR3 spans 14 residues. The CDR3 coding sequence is TGCGCCAGTGCCGTAGCGGGAGGCTACAATGAGCAGTTCTTC. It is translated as CASAVAGGYNEQFF.

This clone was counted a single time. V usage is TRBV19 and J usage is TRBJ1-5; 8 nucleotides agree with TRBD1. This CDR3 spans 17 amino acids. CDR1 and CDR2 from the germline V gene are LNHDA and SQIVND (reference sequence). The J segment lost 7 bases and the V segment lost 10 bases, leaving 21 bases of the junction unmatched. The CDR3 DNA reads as TGTGCCACCAAAAAGGGAGCCTCGGACAGGGTTGAACAGCCCCAGCATTTT. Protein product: CATKKGASDRVEQPQHF.

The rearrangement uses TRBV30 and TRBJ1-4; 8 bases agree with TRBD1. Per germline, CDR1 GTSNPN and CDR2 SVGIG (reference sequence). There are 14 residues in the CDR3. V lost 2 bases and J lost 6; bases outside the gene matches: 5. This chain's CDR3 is CAWSTGGQDEKLFF. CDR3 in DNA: TGTGCCTGGAGTACAGGGGGACAGGATGAAAAACTGTTTTTT.

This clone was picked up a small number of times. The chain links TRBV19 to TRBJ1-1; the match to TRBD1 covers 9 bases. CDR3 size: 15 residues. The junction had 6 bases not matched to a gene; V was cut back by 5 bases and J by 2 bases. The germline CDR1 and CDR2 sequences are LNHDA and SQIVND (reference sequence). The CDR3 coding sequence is TGTGCCAGTAGTGACCGGGACAGGGCCAACACTGAAGCTTTCTTT. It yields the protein CASSDRDRANTEAFF.

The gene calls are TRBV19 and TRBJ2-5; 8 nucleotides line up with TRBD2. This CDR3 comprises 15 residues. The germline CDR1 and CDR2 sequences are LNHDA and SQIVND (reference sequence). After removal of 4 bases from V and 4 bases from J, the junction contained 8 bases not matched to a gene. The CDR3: CASSNPGGSGETQYF. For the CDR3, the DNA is TGTGCCAGTAGTAATCCGGGGGGGTCAGGAGAGACCCAGTACTTC.

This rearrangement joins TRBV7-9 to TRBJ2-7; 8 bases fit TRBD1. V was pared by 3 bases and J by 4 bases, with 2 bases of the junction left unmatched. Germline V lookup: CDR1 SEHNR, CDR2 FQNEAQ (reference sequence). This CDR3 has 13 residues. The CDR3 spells CASSFRQGYEQYF. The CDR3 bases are TGTGCCAGCAGCTTTCGACAGGGGTACGAGCAGTACTTC.